The clone carrying this TCR beta chain was counted between two and nine times. The target antigen is unknown. The entry originates in a study of cytomegalovirus exposure and HLA in healthy donors. The study's findings and limits: Per published reports, the classifier diagnosed cytomegalovirus status with high specificity and sensitivity. The study labeled 180 or so TCR beta chains cytomegalovirus-associated. Trimming of TCR beta V- and J-genes showed a link, identified in a later analysis, to a missense DCLRE1C variant.

V lost 2 bases, J lost 4 bases, and 11 bases stayed unmatched. This CDR3 comprises 17 residues. The V gene's germline CDR1 is LNHNV and CDR2 YYDKDF (reference sequence). PCR used 60 Vbeta primers and 13 Jbeta primers. Method: immunoSEQ multiplex PCR; TCRdb's copy keeps in-frame clones and lacks some. Of 100,000 or so clones in the sample, 74% were seen once. The clonotype originates from a man aged 45-65 years in good health and CMV-seropositive. The material sequenced was PBMCs. The V and J genes are TRBV15 and TRBJ2-1; 7 positions match TRBD1. This CDR3 is CATSRTRQGIIYNEQFF. The CDR3 DNA follows: TGTGCCACCAGCAGAACTAGACAGGGAATCATATACAATGAGCAGTTCTTC. Full variable domain (outside the CDR3, taken from reference TRBV15 and TRBJ2-1): DAMVIQNPRYQVTQFGKPVTLSCSQTLNHNVMYWYQQKSSQAPKLLFHYYDKDFNNEADTPDNFQSRRPNTSFCFLDIRSPGLGDTAMYLCATSRTRQGIIYNEQFFGPGTRLTVL.